This entry features one T cell receptor (beta chain) sequence. Antigen: not known. PCR amplification relied on 60 Vbeta primers (plus 13 Jbeta primers). Sequencing used immunoSEQ multiplex PCR; TCRdb keeps in-frame clones, though not all of them. The repertoire includes 150,000 to 200,000 clones, around 81% of them detected once, and approximately 4.4% sits in the top ten. This sample is part of a study of cytomegalovirus exposure and HLA in healthy donors. General study findings and limits: In vitro testing confirmed a few CMV-associated chains as specific for CMV antigens. Reports showed the classifier diagnosing cytomegalovirus status with high specificity and sensitivity. Sequence variants that were highly shared formed a cluster that was likely a sequencing artifact. The Asian-associated ancestry cluster reportedly had fewer N-insertions than the roughly 720-donor mean in a later analysis.

The CDR3 sequence is 13 residues long. Germline V lookup: CDR1 MNHEY, CDR2 SVGAGI. Trimming shortened V by 2 bases and J by 3 bases, and 8 bases separated the two germline ends. Sample: PBMCs. The sequence was collected from a woman aged 18-35 years in good health and CMV-seropositive. The genes are TRBV6-5 and TRBJ2-7, with D tentatively TRBD2 (5 bases). This CDR3 reads CASSYGRDYEQYF. For the CDR3, the DNA is TGTGCCAGCAGTTACGGACGGGACTACGAGCAGTACTTC.